What follows describes a single T cell receptor beta chain. What it binds is unknown. This specimen belongs to a study of T cell responses to AZD1222 COVID-19 vaccine. The protocol was immunoSEQ multiplex PCR, while the TCRdb copy is restricted to in-frame clones and leaves out a portion. The data show fewer than 150,000 clones, about 90% seen once. Study results and caveats: With two AZD1222 doses given, Spike-specific TCR breadth and depth both rose. Donors were largely white British and mainly female; clonal diversity was possibly underestimated. The study reported that nearly half of spike-specific TCRs target unmutated variant regions.

The CDR3 runs 13 residues. Germline V lookup: CDR1 GTSNPN, CDR2 SVGIG (reference sequence). V was trimmed by 0 bases and J by 2 bases, leaving 7 bases between them. The rearrangement links TRBV30 to TRBJ1-2; D possibly corresponds to TRBD1 (5 bases). Material: peripheral blood, obtained on day 0 of AZD1222 vaccination. This receptor was identified in an adult in good health. CDR3 loop: CAWSVGENYGYTF. CDR3 DNA sequence: TGTGCCTGGAGTGTAGGGGAAAACTATGGCTACACCTTC.